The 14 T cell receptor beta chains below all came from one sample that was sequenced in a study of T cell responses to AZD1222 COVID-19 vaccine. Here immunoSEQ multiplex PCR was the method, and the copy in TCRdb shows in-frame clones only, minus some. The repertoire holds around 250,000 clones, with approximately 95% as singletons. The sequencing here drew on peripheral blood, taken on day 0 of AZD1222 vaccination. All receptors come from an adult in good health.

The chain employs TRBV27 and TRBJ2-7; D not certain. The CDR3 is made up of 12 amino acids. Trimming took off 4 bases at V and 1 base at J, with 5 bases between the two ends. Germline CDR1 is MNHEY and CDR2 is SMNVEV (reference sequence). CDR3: CASSSGSYEQYF. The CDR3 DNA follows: TGTGCCAGCAGTTCCGGTTCCTACGAGCAGTACTTC.

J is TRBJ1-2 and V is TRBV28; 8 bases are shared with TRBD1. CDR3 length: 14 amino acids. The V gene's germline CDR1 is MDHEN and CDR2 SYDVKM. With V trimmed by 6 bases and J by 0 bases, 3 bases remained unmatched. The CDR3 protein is CASREQGANYGYTF. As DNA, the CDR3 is TGTGCCAGCAGGGAACAGGGGGCTAACTATGGCTACACCTTC.

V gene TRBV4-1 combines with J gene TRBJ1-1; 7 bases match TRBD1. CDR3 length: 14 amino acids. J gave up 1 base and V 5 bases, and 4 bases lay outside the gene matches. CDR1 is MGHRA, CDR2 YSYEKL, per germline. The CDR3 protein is CASSSGQQNTEAFF. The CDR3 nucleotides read TGCGCCAGCAGCTCGGGACAGCAGAACACTGAAGCTTTCTTT.

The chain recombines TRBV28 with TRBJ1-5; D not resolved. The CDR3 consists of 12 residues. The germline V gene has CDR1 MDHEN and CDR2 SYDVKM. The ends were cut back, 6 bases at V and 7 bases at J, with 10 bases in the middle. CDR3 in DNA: TGTGCCAGCAGCACCTTCTCCCAGCCCCAGCATTTT. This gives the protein CASSTFSQPQHF.

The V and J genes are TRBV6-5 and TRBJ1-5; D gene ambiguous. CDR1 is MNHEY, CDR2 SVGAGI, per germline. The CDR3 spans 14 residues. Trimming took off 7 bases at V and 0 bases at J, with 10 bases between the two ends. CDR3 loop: CASKSDPSNQPQHF. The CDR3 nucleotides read TGTGCCAGCAAATCGGACCCTAGCAATCAGCCCCAGCATTTT.

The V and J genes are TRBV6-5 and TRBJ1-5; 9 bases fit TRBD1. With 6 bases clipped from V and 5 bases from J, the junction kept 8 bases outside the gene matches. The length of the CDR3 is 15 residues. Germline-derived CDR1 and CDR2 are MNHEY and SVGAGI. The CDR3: CASRDGTGRHQPQHF. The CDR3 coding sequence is TGTGCCAGCAGGGACGGGACAGGGAGGCATCAGCCCCAGCATTTT.

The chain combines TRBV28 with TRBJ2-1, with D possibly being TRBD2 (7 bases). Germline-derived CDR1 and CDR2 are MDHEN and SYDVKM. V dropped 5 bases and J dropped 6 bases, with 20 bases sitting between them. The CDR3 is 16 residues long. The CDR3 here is CASSPLGAGVSNEQFF. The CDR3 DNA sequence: TGTGCCAGCAGTCCTTTGGGGGCGGGGGTGTCCAATGAGCAGTTCTTC.

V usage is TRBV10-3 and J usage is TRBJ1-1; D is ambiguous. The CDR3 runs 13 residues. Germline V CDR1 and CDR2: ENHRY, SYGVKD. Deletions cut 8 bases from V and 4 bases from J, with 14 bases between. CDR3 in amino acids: CAILGGSGTEAFF. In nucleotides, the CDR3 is TGTGCCATCCTCGGAGGATCGGGCACTGAAGCTTTCTTT.

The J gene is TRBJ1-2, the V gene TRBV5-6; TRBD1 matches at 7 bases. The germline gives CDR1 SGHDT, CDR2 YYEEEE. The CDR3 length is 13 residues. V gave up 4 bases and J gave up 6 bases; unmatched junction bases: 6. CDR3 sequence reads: CASSTGTDDGYTF. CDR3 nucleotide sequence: TGTGCCAGCAGCACGGGGACAGACGATGGCTACACCTTC.

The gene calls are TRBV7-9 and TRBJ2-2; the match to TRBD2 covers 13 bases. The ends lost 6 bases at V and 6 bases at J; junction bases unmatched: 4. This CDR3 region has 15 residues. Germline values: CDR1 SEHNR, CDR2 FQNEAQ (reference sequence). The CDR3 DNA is TGTGCCAGCAGATTGACTAGCGGGAGGTCCGGGGAGCTGTTTTTT. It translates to CASRLTSGRSGELFF.

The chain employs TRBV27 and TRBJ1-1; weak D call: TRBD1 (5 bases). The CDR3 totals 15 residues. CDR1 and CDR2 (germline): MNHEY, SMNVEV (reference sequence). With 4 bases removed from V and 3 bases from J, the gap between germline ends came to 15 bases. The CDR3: CASSSRGGWDTEAFF. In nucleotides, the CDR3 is TGTGCCAGCAGTTCGCGGGGGGGATGGGACACTGAAGCTTTCTTT.

The CDR3, as DNA: TGTGCCAGTAGCCCGGGACGGGAGGCGACCCAGTACTTC. Residues: CASSPGREATQYF. This chain uses TRBV19 with TRBJ2-5; 7 bases line up with TRBD2. This CDR3 contains 13 residues. The junction had 8 bases not matched to a gene; V was cut back by 6 bases and J by 7 bases. Per the germline V gene, CDR1 is LNHDA and CDR2 is SQIVND (reference sequence).

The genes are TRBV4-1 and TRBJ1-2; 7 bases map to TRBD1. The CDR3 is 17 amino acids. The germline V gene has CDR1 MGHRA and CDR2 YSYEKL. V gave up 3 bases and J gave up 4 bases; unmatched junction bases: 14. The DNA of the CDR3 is TGCGCCAGCAGCCAGGGCCCGGGACAGAGAAAAGGCTATGGCTACACCTTC. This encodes CASSQGPGQRKGYGYTF.

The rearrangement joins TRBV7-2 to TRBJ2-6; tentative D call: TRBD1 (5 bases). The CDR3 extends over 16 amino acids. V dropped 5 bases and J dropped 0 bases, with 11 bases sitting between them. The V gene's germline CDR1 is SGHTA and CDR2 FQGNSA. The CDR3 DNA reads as TGTGCCAGCAGCCCTCGACAGTTCTCTGGGGCCAACGTCCTGACTTTC. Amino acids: CASSPRQFSGANVLTF.